This T cell receptor beta chain appears in the sequencing data of a study of cytomegalovirus exposure and HLA in healthy donors. Regarding the study as a whole: The majority of CMV-associated TCR beta chains were reported as apparently HLA-restricted in a later analysis. HLA alleles showed associations with 16,951 TCR beta sequences in a later analysis, at a 0.05 false discovery rate. Rare sequences made up most TCRs, while some public TCRs were found in many donors. Specific recognition of CMV antigens was confirmed in vitro for a few chains (all CMV-associated).

In regard to this clone: Its matching antigen is unknown.

Vbeta (60) and Jbeta (13) primers were used in the PCR. The repertoire was sequenced with immunoSEQ multiplex PCR; TCRdb's copy has only in-frame clones and lacks some. The repertoire consists of some 190,000 clones, with 76% occurring once and the leading ten covering 1.5% to 2%. J gave up 8 bases and V 0 bases, and 6 bases lay outside the gene matches. CDR3 length: 15 residues. Germline assignment: CDR1 SGHDT and CDR2 YYEEEE. This rearrangement joins TRBV5-6 to TRBJ2-1; 9 bases are shared with TRBD1. Material for sequencing was PBMCs. The origin of this receptor is a young man in good health and CMV-seronegative. CDR3 bases: TGTGCCAGCAGCTTGGGTGGACAGGGGTATGATGAGCAGTTCTTC. Translation gives CASSLGGQGYDEQFF.